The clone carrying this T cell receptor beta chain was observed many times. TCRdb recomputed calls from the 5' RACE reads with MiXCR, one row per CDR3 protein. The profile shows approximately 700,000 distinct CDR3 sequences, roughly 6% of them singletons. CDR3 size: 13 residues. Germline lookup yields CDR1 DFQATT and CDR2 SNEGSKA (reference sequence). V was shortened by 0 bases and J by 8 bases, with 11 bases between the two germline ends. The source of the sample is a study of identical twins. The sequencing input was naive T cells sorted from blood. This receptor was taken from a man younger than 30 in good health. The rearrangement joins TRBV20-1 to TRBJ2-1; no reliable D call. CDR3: CSARDLRADEQFF. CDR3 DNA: TGCAGTGCTAGAGATCTAAGGGCGGATGAGCAGTTCTTC.